This record looks at one T cell receptor (beta chain) sequence and its context. The antigen is unknown. The data derive from a study of T cells in Graves' hyperthyroidism and ophthalmopathy. Germline CDR1 LNHDA, CDR2 SQIVND (reference sequence). Unmatched junction bases numbered 11, after V lost 6 bases and J lost 4 bases. The CDR3 has 16 amino acids. With a duration under 2 months, the hyperthyroidism was newly diagnosed in patients aged 18 to 65. Exclusion of a patient resulted from uncontrolled infection, other autoimmune disease, pregnancy or lactation. RNA transcripts gave rise to amplified TCR beta CDR3 regions. Researchers ran a first-round RT-PCR on the TCR CDR3 using the HTBI primer set. From the multiplex PCR reads, TCRdb called clonotypes with MiXCR, one entry per CDR3 protein. The sample lists 350,000 or so distinct CDR3 sequences; about 21% were seen once. Study findings and constraints: Researchers found most expanded thyroid clonotypes above 0.001 in blood as well.

The clonotype was recovered from a woman between 50 and 59 years old with Graves' hyperthyroidism. V is TRBV19 and J is TRBJ2-1; 8 nucleotides line up with TRBD2. Sequencing was carried out using blood. The CDR3 region is CASRSTLAGTYNEQFF. The CDR3 DNA follows: TGTGCCAGTAGGTCAACCTTAGCGGGGACTTACAATGAGCAGTTCTTC.